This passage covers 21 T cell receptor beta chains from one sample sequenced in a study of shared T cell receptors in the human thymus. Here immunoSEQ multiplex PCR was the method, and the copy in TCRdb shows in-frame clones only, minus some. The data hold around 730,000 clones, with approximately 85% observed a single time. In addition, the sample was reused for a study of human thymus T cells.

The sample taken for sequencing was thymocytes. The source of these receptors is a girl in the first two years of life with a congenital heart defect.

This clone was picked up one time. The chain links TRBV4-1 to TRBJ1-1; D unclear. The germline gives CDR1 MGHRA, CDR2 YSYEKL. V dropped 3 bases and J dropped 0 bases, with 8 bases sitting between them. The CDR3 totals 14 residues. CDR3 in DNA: TGCGCCAGCAGCCAGAGAGCTATGAACACTGAAGCTTTCTTT. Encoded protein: CASSQRAMNTEAFF.

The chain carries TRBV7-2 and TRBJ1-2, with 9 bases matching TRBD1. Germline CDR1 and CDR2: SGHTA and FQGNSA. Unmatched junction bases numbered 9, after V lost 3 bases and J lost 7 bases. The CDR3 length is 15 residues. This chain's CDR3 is CASSFPPGQGSGYTF. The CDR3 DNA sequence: TGTGCCAGCAGCTTCCCTCCGGGACAGGGATCTGGCTACACCTTC.

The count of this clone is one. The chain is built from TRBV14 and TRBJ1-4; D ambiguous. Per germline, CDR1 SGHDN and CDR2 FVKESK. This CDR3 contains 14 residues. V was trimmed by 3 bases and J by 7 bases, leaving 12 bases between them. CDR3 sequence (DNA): TGTGCCAGCAGCCAGGAGGAGTATACTGAAAAACTGTTTTTT. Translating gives CASSQEEYTEKLFF.

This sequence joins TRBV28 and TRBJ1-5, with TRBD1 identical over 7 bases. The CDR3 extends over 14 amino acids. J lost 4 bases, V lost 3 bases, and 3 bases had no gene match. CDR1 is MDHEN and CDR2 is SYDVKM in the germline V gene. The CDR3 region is CASSLSGGNQPQHF. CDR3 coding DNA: TGTGCCAGCAGTTTGTCAGGGGGGAATCAGCCCCAGCATTTT. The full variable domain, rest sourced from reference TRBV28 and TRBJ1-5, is DVKVTQSSRYLVKRTGEKVFLECVQDMDHENMFWYRQDPGLGLRLIYFSYDVKMKEKGDIPEGYSVSREKKERFSLILESASTNQTSMYLCASSLSGGNQPQHFGDGTRLSIL.

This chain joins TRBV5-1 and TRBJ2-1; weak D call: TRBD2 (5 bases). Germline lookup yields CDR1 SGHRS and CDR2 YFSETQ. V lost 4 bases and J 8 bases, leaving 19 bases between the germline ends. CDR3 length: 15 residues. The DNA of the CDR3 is TGCGCCAGCAGCCAACTAGGCGCTGATCGTGATGAGCAGTTCTTC. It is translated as CASSQLGADRDEQFF.

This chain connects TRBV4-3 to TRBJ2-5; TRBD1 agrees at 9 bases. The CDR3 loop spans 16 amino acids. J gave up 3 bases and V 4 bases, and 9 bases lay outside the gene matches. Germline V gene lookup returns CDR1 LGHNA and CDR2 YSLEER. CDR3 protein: CASSPITGGQEETQYF. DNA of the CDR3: TGCGCCAGCAGCCCAATAACAGGGGGCCAGGAAGAGACCCAGTACTTC.

The CDR3 nucleotides are TGTGCCAGCAGCCCTTTCGACAGGCTACATAACTATGGCTACACCTTC. Protein sequence: CASSPFDRLHNYGYTF. The chain uses TRBV9 and TRBJ1-2, with D possibly TRBD1 on 6 matching bases. With 4 bases removed from V and 1 base from J, the gap between germline ends came to 17 bases. The length of the CDR3 is 16 residues. Germline V CDR1 and CDR2: SGDLS, YYNGEE.

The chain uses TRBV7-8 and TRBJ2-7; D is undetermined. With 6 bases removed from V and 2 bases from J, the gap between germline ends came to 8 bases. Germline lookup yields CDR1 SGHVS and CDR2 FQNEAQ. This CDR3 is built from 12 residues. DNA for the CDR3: TGTGCCAGCAGTAGGCGGCCCTACGAGCAGTACTTC. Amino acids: CASSRRPYEQYF.

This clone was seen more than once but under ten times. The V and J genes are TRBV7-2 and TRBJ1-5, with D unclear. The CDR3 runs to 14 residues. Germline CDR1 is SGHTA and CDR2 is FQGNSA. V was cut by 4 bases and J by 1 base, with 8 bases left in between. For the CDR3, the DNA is TGTGCCAGCAGCTACCCGGGGAGCAATCAGCCCCAGCATTTT. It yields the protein CASSYPGSNQPQHF.

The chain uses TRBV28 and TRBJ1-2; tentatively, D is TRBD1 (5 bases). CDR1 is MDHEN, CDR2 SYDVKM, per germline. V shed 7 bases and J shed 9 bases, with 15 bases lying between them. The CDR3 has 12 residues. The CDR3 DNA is TGTGCCAGCATCGGGGGAGTAAATAGCTACACCTTC. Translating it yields CASIGGVNSYTF.

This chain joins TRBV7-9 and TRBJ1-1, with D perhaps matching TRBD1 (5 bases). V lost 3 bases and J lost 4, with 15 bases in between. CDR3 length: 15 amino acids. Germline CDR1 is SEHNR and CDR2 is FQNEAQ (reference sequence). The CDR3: CASSFYPGSGTEAFF. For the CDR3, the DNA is TGTGCCAGCAGCTTCTACCCAGGGTCGGGCACTGAAGCTTTCTTT.

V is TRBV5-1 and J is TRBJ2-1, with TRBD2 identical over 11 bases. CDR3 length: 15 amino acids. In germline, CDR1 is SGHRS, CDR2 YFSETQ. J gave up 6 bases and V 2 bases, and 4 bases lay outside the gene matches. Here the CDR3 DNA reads TGCGCCAGCAGCTTTGTCCTAGCGGGGGGCAATGAGCAGTTCTTC. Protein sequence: CASSFVLAGGNEQFF.

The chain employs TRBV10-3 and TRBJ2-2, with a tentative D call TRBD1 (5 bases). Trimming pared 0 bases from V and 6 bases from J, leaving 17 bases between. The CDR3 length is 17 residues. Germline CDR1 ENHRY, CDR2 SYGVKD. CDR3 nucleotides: TGTGCCATCAGTGAGTCAGCCTCCAGGGTGATTCCCGGGGAGCTGTTTTTT. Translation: CAISESASRVIPGELFF.

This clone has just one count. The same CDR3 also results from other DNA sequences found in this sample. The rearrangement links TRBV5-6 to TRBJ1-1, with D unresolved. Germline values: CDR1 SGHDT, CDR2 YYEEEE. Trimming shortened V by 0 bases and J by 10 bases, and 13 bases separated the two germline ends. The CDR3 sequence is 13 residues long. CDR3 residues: CASSLGPGDGAFF. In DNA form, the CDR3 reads TGTGCCAGCAGCTTGGGTCCGGGAGATGGAGCTTTCTTT.

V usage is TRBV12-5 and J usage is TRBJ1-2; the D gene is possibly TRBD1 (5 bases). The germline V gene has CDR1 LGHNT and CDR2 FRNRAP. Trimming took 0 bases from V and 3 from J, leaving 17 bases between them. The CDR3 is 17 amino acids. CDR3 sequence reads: CASGLVQRGPRDYGYTF. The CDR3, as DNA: TGTGCTAGTGGTTTGGTACAGCGGGGCCCACGGGACTATGGCTACACCTTC.

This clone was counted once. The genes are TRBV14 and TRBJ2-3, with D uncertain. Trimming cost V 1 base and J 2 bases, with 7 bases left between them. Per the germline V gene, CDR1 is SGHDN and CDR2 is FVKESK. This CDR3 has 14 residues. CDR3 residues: CASSQGLYTDTQYF. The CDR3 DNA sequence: TGTGCCAGCAGCCAAGGACTCTACACAGATACGCAGTATTTT.

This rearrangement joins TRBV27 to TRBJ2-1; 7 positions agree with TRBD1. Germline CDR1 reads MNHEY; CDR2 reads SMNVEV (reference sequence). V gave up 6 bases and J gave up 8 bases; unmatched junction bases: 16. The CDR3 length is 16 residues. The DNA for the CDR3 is TGTGCCAGCAGGAAACCACCGGGACAGCCGACGGATGAGCAGTTCTTC. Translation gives CASRKPPGQPTDEQFF.

CDR3 in amino acids: CASSSTVGVIGNTEAFF. The CDR3 bases are TGTGCCAGCAGCTCTACCGTCGGGGTTATAGGGAACACTGAAGCTTTCTTT. The rearrangement joins TRBV7-2 to TRBJ1-1; no definite D call. Trimming stripped 4 bases from V and 1 base from J, with 19 bases between. The germline V gene encodes CDR1 SGHTA and CDR2 FQGNSA. The CDR3 spans 17 residues.

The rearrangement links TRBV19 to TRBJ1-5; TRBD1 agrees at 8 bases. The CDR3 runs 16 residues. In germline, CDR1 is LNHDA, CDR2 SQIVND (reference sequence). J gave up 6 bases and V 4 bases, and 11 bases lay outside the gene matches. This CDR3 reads CASSKAGGAWGQPQHF. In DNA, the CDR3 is TGTGCCAGTAGTAAAGCAGGGGGCGCTTGGGGTCAGCCCCAGCATTTT.

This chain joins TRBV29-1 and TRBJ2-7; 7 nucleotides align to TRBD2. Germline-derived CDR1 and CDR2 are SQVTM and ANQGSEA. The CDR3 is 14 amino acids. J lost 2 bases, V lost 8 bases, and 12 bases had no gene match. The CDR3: CSIRAGTTPYEQYF. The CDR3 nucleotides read TGCAGCATCCGGGCGGGGACTACCCCCTACGAGCAGTACTTC.

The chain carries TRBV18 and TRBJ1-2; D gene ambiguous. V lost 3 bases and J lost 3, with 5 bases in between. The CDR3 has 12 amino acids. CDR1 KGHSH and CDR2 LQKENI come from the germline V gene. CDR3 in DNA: TGTGCCAGCTCACCCCGGGACTATGGCTACACCTTC. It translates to CASSPRDYGYTF. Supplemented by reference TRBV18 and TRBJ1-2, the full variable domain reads NAGVMQNPRHLVRRRGQEARLRCSPMKGHSHVYWYRQLPEEGLKFMVYLQKENIIDESGMPKERFSAEFPKEGPSILRIQQVVRGDSAAYFCASSPRDYGYTFGSGTRLTVV.